These T cell receptor beta chains were read from a single sample in a study of T-cell reconstitution after alpha-beta-depleted transplantation in children. TCRdb reprocessed the PCR reads with MiXCR, giving one entry per CDR3 protein. The top ten clones hold roughly a tenth of a sample with hundreds of thousands of distinct CDR3 sequences, 9.9% of them seen once. Sequencing used PBMCs from the stem cell graft donor, obtained from the stem cell graft. Receptors originate from a human donor who donated a stem cell graft to a child with SCID. CDR3s include the opening cysteine and the closing phenylalanine or tryptophan. Each record gives: clone size, J gene, D gene, V gene, CDR3 DNA, CDR3 protein. A D gene is named only where the DNA matches it firmly. Size is stated for part of the rows, as once, few or many counts, or as a class when the clone is expanded.

>-|TRBJ2-3|-|TRBV5-5
TGTGCCAGCAGCCCACGGACTTGCGGGGGCCCCACCGATACGCAGTATTTT
CASSPRTCGGPTDTQYF
>many|TRBJ2-4|TRBD2|TRBV2
TGTGCCAGCAGTGAGGGGGGGAACATTCAGTACTTC
CASSEGGNIQYF
>few|TRBJ2-1|TRBD1|TRBV9
TGTGCCAGCAGCGAGACCCCGGGACAGGGCGCTTACAATGAGCAGTTCTTC
CASSETPGQGAYNEQFF
>few|TRBJ2-2|-|TRBV20-1
TGCAGTGCTAGAGACCTTCTAGCGACCGGGGAGCTGTTTTTT
CSARDLLATGELFF
>few|TRBJ2-5|-|TRBV5-1
TGCGCCAGCAGCCCGGGGACCCTGGGGCAAGAGACCCAGTACTTC
CASSPGTLGQETQYF
>many|TRBJ2-1|TRBD2|TRBV29-1
TGCAGCGCCGAAACCGGGAGGGAGGTGTTCTTC
CSAETGREVFF
>few|TRBJ1-1|-|TRBV20-1
TGCAGTGGGGTGAGAGGAAACACTGAAGCTTTCTTT
CSGVRGNTEAFF
>few|TRBJ2-5|-|TRBV7-9
TGTGCCAGCAGCTTATTGGGGGCTACTAGGTTTGAAGAGACCCAGTACTTC
CASSLLGATRFEETQYF
>-|TRBJ2-5|-|TRBV15
TGTGCCACCAGCAGCCCTGCCGATGAGGAGACCCAGTACTTC
CATSSPADEETQYF
>many|TRBJ2-1|-|TRBV10-3
TGTGCCATCAGTGGGGACAATGAGCAGTTCTTC
CAISGDNEQFF
>few|TRBJ2-5|-|TRBV5-5
TGTGCCAGCAGCTCTCAGACCAGGGAAGAGACCCAGTACTTC
CASSSQTREETQYF
>few|TRBJ2-2|TRBD1|TRBV20-1
TGCAGTGCTAGGGGGGCGAATCGAGGCAGGGGGTACGACACCGGGGAGCTGTTTTTT
CSARGANRGRGYDTGELFF
>few|TRBJ2-7|TRBD2|TRBV6-5
TGTGCCAGCAGTTACTCAGCGGGGCTTGGTGGCGAGCAGTACTTC
CASSYSAGLGGEQYF
>-|TRBJ2-2|TRBD2|TRBV5-1
TGCGCCAGCACCCCGGGGGGGGCTGACACCGGGGAGCTGTTTTTT
CASTPGGADTGELFF
>few|TRBJ1-5|-|TRBV6-5
TGTGCCAGCGCGGAAGGGCGCAATCAGCCCCAGCATTTT
CASAEGRNQPQHF
>few|TRBJ1-1|-|TRBV12-3/TRBV12-4
TGTGCCAGCAGTTTACTAGCAGGGACTGAAGCTTTCTTT
CASSLLAGTEAFF
>-|TRBJ2-7|-|TRBV2
TGTGCCAGTGGTTTGGGACGGGACTACGAGCAGTACTTC
CASGLGRDYEQYF
>few|TRBJ1-5|-|TRBV20-1
TGCAGTGCTAGTTGGGGTGTTAGCAATCAGCCCCAGCATTTT
CSASWGVSNQPQHF
>-|TRBJ1-2|-|TRBV29-1
TGCAGCGTTGAAGACCGGGGGGCCTATGGCTACACCTTC
CSVEDRGAYGYTF
>-|TRBJ2-1|-|TRBV12-3/TRBV12-4
TGTGCCAGCAGTTTACACGGGCTCCACAATGAGCAGTTCTTC
CASSLHGLHNEQFF
>-|TRBJ2-7|-|TRBV5-4
TGTGCCAGCTCCAACACCGGGACATCACTCTACGAGCAGTACTTC
CASSNTGTSLYEQYF
>-|TRBJ2-1|TRBD2|TRBV7-8
TGTGCCAGCAGCTTAGTAGCGGGGGCCTACAATGAGCAGTTCTTC
CASSLVAGAYNEQFF
>few|TRBJ2-3|-|TRBV5-1
TGCGCCAGCAGCCCCGAGCCCCCCGGGGCAGCTTCTACGCAGTATTTT
CASSPEPPGAASTQYF
>many|TRBJ2-2|TRBD1|TRBV6-5
TGTGCCAGCAGCCCCGGGACAGGGGTGAACACCGGGGAGCTGTTTTTT
CASSPGTGVNTGELFF
>few|TRBJ2-2|-|TRBV7-9
TGTGCCACCGCAGTTAACACCGGGGAGCTGTTTTTT
CATAVNTGELFF
>few|TRBJ1-2|-|TRBV20-1
TGCAGTGCTAGCGCCGTCTCACGCGCCCCTTACAACTATGGCTACACCTTC
CSASAVSRAPYNYGYTF
>many|TRBJ2-1|-|TRBV12-3/TRBV12-4
TGTGCCAGCAGTTTAGGGGCAGAAGGCAATGAGCAGTTCTTC
CASSLGAEGNEQFF
>few|TRBJ2-5|-|TRBV7-9
TGTGCCAGCAGCGCTAGGGTTGGAGAGACCCAGTACTTC
CASSARVGETQYF
>few|TRBJ2-2|-|TRBV9
TGTGCCAGCAGCGGTCGCTTTGAATTCACCGGGGAGCTGTTTTTT
CASSGRFEFTGELFF
>-|TRBJ2-1|-|TRBV10-3
TGTGCCATCAGTGACCCGGGACAACCCTACAATGAGCAGTTCTTC
CAISDPGQPYNEQFF
>-|TRBJ2-7|TRBD1|TRBV5-1
TGCGCCAGCAGCCGAGGGACAGTCACTACCTACGAGCAGTACTTC
CASSRGTVTTYEQYF
>few|TRBJ2-6|-|TRBV9
TGTGCCAGCAGCGTAGGGTCGGCCTCTGGGGCCAACGTCCTGACTTTC
CASSVGSASGANVLTF
>-|TRBJ2-7|-|TRBV20-1
TGCAGTGCTCGAACCGACTCCTACGAGCAGTACTTC
CSARTDSYEQYF
>-|TRBJ1-6|TRBD1|TRBV14
TGTGCCAGCAGCCATAGGACAGGGGCTTCACCCCTCCACTTT
CASSHRTGASPLHF